This T cell receptor beta chain was documented in a study of blood T cell repertoires in COVID-19. Overall study: Specimens from acute and convalescent COVID-19 originated in the United States, Italy and Spain.

Germline CDR1 ENHRY, CDR2 SYGVKD. Trimming pared 0 bases from V and 7 bases from J, leaving 3 bases between. This CDR3 is 12 amino acids long. In the authors' workflow: By means of reference gene primer amplification, nucleated cell counts were estimated. Profiled with immunoSEQ multiplex PCR; TCRdb holds only in-frame clones, not every one. V and J calls and clone size follow that table, whereas D and trimming were derived from the DNA. Found here are approximately 470,000 clones, about 85% of them singletons; the top ten hold under 0.75%. Researchers sorted participants into cohorts using their self-reported clinical history. What the recovered Cohort 3 donors had was two negative PCRs, clearance, or symptom resolution.

The receptor was derived from a woman aged 18-29 years who had recovered from COVID-19. The sequenced sample was PBMCs or T cells enriched from blood (not recorded which). The chain carries TRBV10-3 and TRBJ1-4, with D unresolved. For the CDR3, the DNA is TGTGCCATCAGTGAGTCGAGTGAAAAACTGTTTTTT. Protein product: CAISESSEKLFF.